The clone carrying this T cell receptor beta chain was detected a few times. The antigen remains undetermined. This sample was taken from a study of response to subunit inactivated influenza vaccine. Whole-study findings and limits: Each seasonal influenza vaccination, the authors suggested, recruits few new T cells.

TCRdb used MiXCR to reprocess the RT-PCR reads, holding one entry per CDR3 protein. This sample has approximately 490,000 distinct CDR3 sequences, with approximately 7.8% found just once. CDR3 length: 14 residues. V lost 0 bases and J lost 4; bases outside the gene matches: 4. Looked up from germline, CDR1 is SGHRS and CDR2 is YFSETQ. The sequence was obtained from a man aged 50-75 years who received an inactivated influenza vaccine. This chain connects TRBV5-1 to TRBJ2-7; TRBD2 agrees at 7 bases. Here the sequenced sample was PBMCs from blood, taken less than 30 months after vaccination. This CDR3 reads CASSLGGSRYEQYF. The CDR3 bases are TGCGCCAGCAGCTTGGGCGGGAGTCGGTACGAGCAGTACTTC.